This T cell receptor beta chain was captured by sequencing in a study of response to subunit inactivated influenza vaccine. CDR3 size: 14 residues. V lost 0 bases, J lost 5 bases, and 12 bases lay in between. Germline CDR1 is SGHDT and CDR2 is YYEEEE. Of note for this clonotype: Its cognate antigen is unknown.

General study results and limits: Seasonal influenza vaccination, on each occasion, was suggested by the authors to recruit few new T cells.

TCRdb reprocessed the RT-PCR reads via MiXCR and lists one record per CDR3 protein. The sample has just under 550,000 distinct CDR3 sequences, under 30% seen once. The same sample was also studied in work on T cells expressing NK-cell markers. That source reports: For TCR beta, cDNA was produced by 5'RACE template switching with UMIs. In sorted CD3+CD56+NKG2C+, CD3+CD56+NKG2C- and CD3+CD56-NKG2C+ T cells, TCR beta repertoires were obtained.

This specimen consisted of CD4+ T cells sorted from PBMCs, obtained 11 to 12 days after vaccination. This clonotype originated in a man in his fifties who received an inactivated influenza vaccine. V gene TRBV5-6 combines with J gene TRBJ2-7; D gene unclear. CDR3 sequence reads: CASSLVSGSHEQYF. The CDR3 coding sequence is TGTGCCAGCAGCTTGGTTTCAGGTTCCCACGAGCAGTACTTC. Full variable domain (rest looked up from reference TRBV5-6 and TRBJ2-7): DAGVTQSPTHLIKTRGQQVTLRCSPKSGHDTVSWYQQALGQGPQFIFQYYEEEERQRGNFPDRFSGHQFPNYSSELNVNALLLGDSALYLCASSLVSGSHEQYFGPGTRLTVT.